Reported below is one T cell receptor (beta chain). Its target is unknown. The sample belongs to a study of cytotoxic CD8 clonotypes in ibrutinib-treated CLL. Study background: Patients attained approximately 25 partial and 2 complete responses; at median approximately 64 months, around 15 remained remitted while about twelve progressed. Notes on the study in general: Researchers report that baseline clonality outpaced age-matched healthy donors and tracked circulating CD8+ T-cell counts.

Clones were sequenced by immunoSEQ multiplex PCR, and TCRdb holds only the in-frame ones, with some missing. The sample lists 150,000 to 200,000 clones; less than 85% were seen once. PBMCs were cryopreserved, and about 1.8 micrograms of genomic DNA from them went into TCR beta libraries. The CDR3 spans 14 residues. V dropped 5 bases and J dropped 5 bases, with 11 bases sitting between them. Germline loops: CDR1 SGDLS, CDR2 YYNGEE. The TCR sequence derives from a human donor with chronic lymphocytic leukemia. The sequenced sample was PBMCs, obtained after 24 months of ibrutinib treatment. The chain is built from TRBV9 and TRBJ1-6, with D perhaps matching TRBD1 (5 bases). The CDR3 spells CASRGVWDNSPLHF. CDR3 nucleotide sequence: TGTGCCAGCAGAGGGGTTTGGGATAATTCACCCCTCCACTTT.